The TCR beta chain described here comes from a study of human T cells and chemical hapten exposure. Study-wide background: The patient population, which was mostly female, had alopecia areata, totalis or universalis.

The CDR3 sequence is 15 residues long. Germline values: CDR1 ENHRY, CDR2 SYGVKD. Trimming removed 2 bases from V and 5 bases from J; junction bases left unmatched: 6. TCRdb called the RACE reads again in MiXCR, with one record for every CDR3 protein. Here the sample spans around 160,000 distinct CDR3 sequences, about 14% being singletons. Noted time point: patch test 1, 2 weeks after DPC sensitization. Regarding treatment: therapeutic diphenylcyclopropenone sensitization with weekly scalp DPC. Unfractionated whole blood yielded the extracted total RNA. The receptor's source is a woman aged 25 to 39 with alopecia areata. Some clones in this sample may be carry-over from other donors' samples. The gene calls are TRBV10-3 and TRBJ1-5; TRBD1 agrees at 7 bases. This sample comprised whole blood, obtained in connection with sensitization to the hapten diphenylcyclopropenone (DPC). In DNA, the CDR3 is TGTGCCATCAGTGAGAGGAAAGGGGGCCATCAGCCCCAGCATTTT. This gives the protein CAISERKGGHQPQHF.